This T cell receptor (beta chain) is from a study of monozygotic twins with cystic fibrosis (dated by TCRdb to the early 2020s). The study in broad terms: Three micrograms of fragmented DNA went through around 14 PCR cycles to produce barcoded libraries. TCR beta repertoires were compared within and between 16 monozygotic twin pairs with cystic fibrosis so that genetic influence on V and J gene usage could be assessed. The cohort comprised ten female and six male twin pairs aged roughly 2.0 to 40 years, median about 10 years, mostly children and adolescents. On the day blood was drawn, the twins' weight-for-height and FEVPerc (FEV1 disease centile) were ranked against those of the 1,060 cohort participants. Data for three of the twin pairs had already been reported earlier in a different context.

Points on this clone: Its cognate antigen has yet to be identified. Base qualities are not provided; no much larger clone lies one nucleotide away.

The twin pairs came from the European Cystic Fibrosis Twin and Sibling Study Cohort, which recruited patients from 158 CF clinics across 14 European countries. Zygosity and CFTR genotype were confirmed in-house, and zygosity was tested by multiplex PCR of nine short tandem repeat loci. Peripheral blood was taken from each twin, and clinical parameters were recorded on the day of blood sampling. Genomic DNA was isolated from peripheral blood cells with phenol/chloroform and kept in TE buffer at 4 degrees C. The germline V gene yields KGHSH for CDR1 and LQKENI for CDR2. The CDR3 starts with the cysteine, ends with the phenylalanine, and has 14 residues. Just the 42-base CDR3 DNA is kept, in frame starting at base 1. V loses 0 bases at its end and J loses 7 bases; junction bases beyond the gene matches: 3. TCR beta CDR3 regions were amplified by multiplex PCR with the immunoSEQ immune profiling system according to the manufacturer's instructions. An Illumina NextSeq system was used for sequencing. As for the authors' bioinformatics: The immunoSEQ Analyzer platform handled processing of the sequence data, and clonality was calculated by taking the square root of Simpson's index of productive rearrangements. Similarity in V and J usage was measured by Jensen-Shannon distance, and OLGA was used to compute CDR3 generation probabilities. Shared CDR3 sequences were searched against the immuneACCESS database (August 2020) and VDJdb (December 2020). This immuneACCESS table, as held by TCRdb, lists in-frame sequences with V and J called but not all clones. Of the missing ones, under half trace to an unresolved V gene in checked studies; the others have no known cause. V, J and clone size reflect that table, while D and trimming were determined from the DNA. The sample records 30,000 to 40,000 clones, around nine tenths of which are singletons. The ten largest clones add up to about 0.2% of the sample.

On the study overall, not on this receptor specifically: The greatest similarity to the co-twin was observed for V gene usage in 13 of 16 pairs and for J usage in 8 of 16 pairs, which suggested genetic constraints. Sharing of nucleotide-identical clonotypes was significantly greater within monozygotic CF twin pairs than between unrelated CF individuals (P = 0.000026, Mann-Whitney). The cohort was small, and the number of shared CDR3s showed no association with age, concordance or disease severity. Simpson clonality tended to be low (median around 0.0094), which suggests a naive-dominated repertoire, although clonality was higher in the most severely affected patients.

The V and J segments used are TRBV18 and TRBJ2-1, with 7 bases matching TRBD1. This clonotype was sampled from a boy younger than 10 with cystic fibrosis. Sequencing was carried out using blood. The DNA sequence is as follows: TGTGCCAGCTCACCACCTCAGACAGGGAATGAGCAGTTCTTC. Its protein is CASSPPQTGNEQFF.